This record covers a single TCR beta chain. No antigen is known for it. This specimen comes from a study of cytomegalovirus exposure and HLA in healthy donors. The overall study: Caucasian-associated ancestry cluster membership applied to about 77% of 398 genotyped donors.

Study findings and constraints: In a later analysis, at a false discovery rate of 0.05, about 17,000 TCR beta sequences matched HLA alleles. Cytomegalovirus-associated status was assigned to more than 150 TCR beta chains. Rarity characterized most TCR sequences, yet some public TCRs appeared in many donors.

The CDR3 length is 11 residues. The germline gives CDR1 MNHEY, CDR2 SMNVEV (reference sequence). The ends were cut back, 6 bases at V and 8 bases at J, with 8 bases in the middle. PCR employed 60 Vbeta and 13 Jbeta primers. Generated by immunoSEQ multiplex PCR, the TCRdb table keeps only in-frame clones and is missing some. Here the sample spans roughly 140,000 clones, 70% to 85% being singletons. The sequence was obtained from a male donor in good health and CMV-seronegative. The material sequenced was PBMCs. The V call is TRBV27, the J call TRBJ2-1, with D uncertain. The CDR3 DNA sequence: TGTGCCAGCAGCCAAAGCCATGAGCAGTTCTTC. Amino acids: CASSQSHEQFF.